The text below deals with one T cell receptor (beta chain). The antigen remains undetermined. This specimen belongs to a study of cytomegalovirus exposure and HLA in healthy donors. Across the whole study: HLA-typed donors were the source of approximately 85 million unique TCRs, which an early data release held. Notes on the study in general: A few V segments could not be told apart, such as TRBV6-2 and TRBV6-3, and were left out. Later analysis found that TCR beta chains associated with HLA were more clonally expanded than other, equally common chains.

A multiplex PCR was run with 60 Vbeta primers and 13 Jbeta primers. Sequenced by immunoSEQ multiplex PCR; TCRdb stores in-frame clones only, minus some. The table records roughly 150,000 clones, approximately 81% of them present only once. J lost 2 bases, V lost 5 bases, and 3 bases had no gene match. Germline CDR1 MNHEY, CDR2 SVGAGI. CDR3 length: 15 residues. The rearrangement uses TRBV6-5 and TRBJ1-3, with TRBD1 identical over 10 bases. The receptor's source is a male donor in good health and CMV-seronegative. Specimen: PBMCs. The CDR3 DNA reads TGTGCCAGCAGTCAGGGGACAGGGGCTGGAAACACCATATATTTT. Amino acids: CASSQGTGAGNTIYF.